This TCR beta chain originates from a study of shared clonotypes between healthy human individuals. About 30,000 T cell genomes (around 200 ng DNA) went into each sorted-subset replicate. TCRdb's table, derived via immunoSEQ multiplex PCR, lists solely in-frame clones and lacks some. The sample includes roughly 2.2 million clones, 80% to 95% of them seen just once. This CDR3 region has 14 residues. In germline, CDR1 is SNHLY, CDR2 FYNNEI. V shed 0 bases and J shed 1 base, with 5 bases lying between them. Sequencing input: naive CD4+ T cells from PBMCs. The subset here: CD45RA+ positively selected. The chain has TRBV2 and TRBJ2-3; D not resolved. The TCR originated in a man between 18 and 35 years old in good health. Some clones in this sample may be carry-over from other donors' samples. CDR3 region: CASSEATRTDTQYF. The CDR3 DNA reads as TGTGCCAGCAGTGAAGCCACACGCACAGATACGCAGTATTTT.